The clone carrying this T cell receptor beta chain has only a few counts. CDR3 size: 15 residues. V dropped 4 bases and J dropped 2; count of bases not matched to a gene: 8. CDR1 SGHRS and CDR2 YFSETQ come from the germline V gene. MiXCR, applied by TCRdb to the 5' RACE reads, yields one record per CDR3 protein. The sample lists roughly 54,000 distinct CDR3 sequences, over 15% occurring once. This receptor was obtained from a female donor with breast cancer. Sequenced input: naive CD4+ T cells sorted from blood. Subset in this sample: naive CD4+ T cells, CD4+CD45RA+CD25-. V and J are TRBV5-1 and TRBJ2-5; 7 bases are a match to TRBD1. CDR3 DNA sequence: TGCGCCAGCAGCCCCCGGGACAGCTGGCAAGAGACCCAGTACTTC. This translates into CASSPRDSWQETQYF.